This T cell receptor (beta chain) was captured in a study of T cells in Graves' hyperthyroidism and ophthalmopathy. The source material, RNA transcripts, was used to amplify TCR beta CDR3 regions. In the first-round RT-PCR of the TCR CDR3, the HTBI primer set was used. TCRdb re-analysed the multiplex PCR reads in MiXCR, keeping a single row per CDR3 protein. Of some 580,000 distinct CDR3 sequences listed, about a sixth are singletons. Germline CDR1 and CDR2: DFQATT and SNEGSKA (reference sequence). Losses at the gene ends were 1 base for V and 2 bases for J; bases not matched to a gene: 4. The CDR3 totals 17 residues. This clonotype was counted at least ten times.

This receptor was obtained from a woman aged 40 to 50 with Graves' ophthalmopathy. The sequenced material came from blood. V gene TRBV20-1 combines with J gene TRBJ2-2, with 13 bases matching TRBD2. CDR3 residues: CSARGTSGSENTGELFF. DNA for the CDR3: TGCAGTGCTAGAGGGACTAGCGGGAGTGAAAACACCGGGGAGCTGTTTTTT.